A selection of T cell receptor beta chains follows, all from one sample in a study of breast tumors, draining lymph nodes, adjacent tissues. TCRdb ran MiXCR on the multiplex PCR reads and lists one entry per CDR3 protein. The sample lists approximately 130,000 distinct CDR3 sequences, 21% occurring once. The sequenced sample was axillary lymph node tissue. The receptors here all came from a female donor with breast cancer. Some clones in this sample may be carry-over from other donors' samples. Both conserved end residues are trimmed from each CDR3.

v_gene	j_gene	len	CDR3aa
TRBV20-1	TRBJ1-4	10	SPAGDNEKLF
TRBV5-1	TRBJ2-6	16	ASSQWGGGNSGANVLT
TRBV9	TRBJ1-4	12	ASSVDWGDEKLL
TRBV10-3	TRBJ2-3	13	AITRSGRGTDTQY
TRBV5-5	TRBJ2-7	17	ASSLDGPGGTGGSYEQY
TRBV20-1	TRBJ1-2	11	SAGRGSGYGYT
TRBV28	TRBJ1-5	12	ASSPVVSNQPQH
TRBV4-1	TRBJ2-1	11	ASSLQGGNEQF
TRBV2	TRBJ2-1	9	ASTFSAEQF
TRBV6-6	TRBJ2-7	11	ASSYASSYEQY
TRBV12-3/TRBV12-4	TRBJ1-2	13	ASSPRTGGTYGYT
TRBV10-3	TRBJ2-5	13	ASDRGSGFQETQY
TRBV10-1	TRBJ2-2	13	ASSDPYSGSGELF
TRBV5-1	TRBJ2-2	15	ASSPLLTSGSTGELF
TRBV27	TRBJ2-7	12	ASSLEVGQDEQY
TRBV20-1	TRBJ2-7	11	SARRASVDEQY
TRBV5-1	TRBJ2-2	13	ASSSDRGNTGELF
TRBV6-1	TRBJ2-7	11	ASSRQGTYEQY
TRBV28	TRBJ1-5	13	ASSLADRLNQPQH
TRBV7-7	TRBJ2-2	14	ASSLLDGQNTGELF
TRBV2	TRBJ2-7	13	ARTQGTSGINEQY
TRBV20-1	TRBJ2-1	13	SARVPSGSNNEQF
TRBV28	TRBJ2-7	14	ASSYGLGTGFYEQY
TRBV19	TRBJ2-1	15	ASSSRGLAGVRNEQF
TRBV25-1	TRBJ1-2	12	ASSDPGREDGYT
TRBV3-1	TRBJ2-3	15	ASSQFGRSSGTNTQY
TRBV20-1	TRBJ2-3	13	SAKNRQPSTDTQY
TRBV13	TRBJ2-1	14	ASTVDPGDPYNEQF